This TCR beta chain was captured in a study of blood T cells in healthy people across ages. Then a second PCR, running roughly 6 to 11 cycles, was carried out with a sample-barcoded 5' primer and a J-beta primer mix. Each cDNA molecule received a tag from a template-switch adaptor that had 12 random nucleotides. TCRdb called the 5' RACE reads again in MiXCR, with one record for every CDR3 protein. This table has more than 600,000 distinct CDR3 sequences, 25% appearing once. This CDR3 contains 13 residues. Germline values: CDR1 SGHTA, CDR2 FQGNSA. V shed 1 base and J shed 10 bases, with 13 bases lying between them. These data also featured in a second study, about T cells of mothers and their children.

Material for sequencing was blood. This receptor was obtained from a boy younger than 18 in good health. The chain has TRBV7-2 and TRBJ1-1; D is unresolved. The CDR3 nucleotides read TGTGCCAGCAGCTTAGAGCCACTGGACGGAGCTTTCTTT. Its translation: CASSLEPLDGAFF.